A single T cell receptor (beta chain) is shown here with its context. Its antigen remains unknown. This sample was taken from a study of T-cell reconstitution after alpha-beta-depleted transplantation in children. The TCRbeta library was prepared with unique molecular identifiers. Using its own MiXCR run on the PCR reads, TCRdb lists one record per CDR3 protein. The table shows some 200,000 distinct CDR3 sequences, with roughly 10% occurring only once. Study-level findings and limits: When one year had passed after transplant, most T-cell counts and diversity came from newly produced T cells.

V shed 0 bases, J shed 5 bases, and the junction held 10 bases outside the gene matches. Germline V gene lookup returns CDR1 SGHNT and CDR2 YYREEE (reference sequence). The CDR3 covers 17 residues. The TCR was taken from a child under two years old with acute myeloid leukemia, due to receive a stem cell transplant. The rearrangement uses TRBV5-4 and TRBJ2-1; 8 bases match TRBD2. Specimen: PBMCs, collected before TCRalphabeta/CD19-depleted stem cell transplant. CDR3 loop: CASSLAHSSGSDNEQFF. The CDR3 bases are TGTGCCAGCAGCTTGGCCCATAGCAGCGGGAGTGACAATGAGCAGTTCTTC.